These 29 T cell receptor beta chains originate from one sample sequenced in a study of cytomegalovirus exposure and HLA in healthy donors (dated by TCRdb to about 2017). Library generation was performed with the immunoSEQ multiplex PCR assay. A mixture of 60 forward primers for TCR Vbeta segments and 13 reverse primers for TCR Jbeta segments was used in the multiplex PCR. In its TCRdb copy, this immuneACCESS table keeps in-frame sequences only and misses some clones. Where compared with another copy, unresolved V genes explain less than half of these, and the others have no known cause. The sample yields roughly 130,000 clones; roughly 82% were counted once. The top ten clonotypes cover roughly 12% of the sample. The sequenced sample consisted of PBMCs. These receptor sequences come from a male donor in good health and CMV-seropositive.

This chain connects TRBV30 to TRBJ1-1, with TRBD1 identical over 8 bases. Germline loops: CDR1 GTSNPN, CDR2 SVGIG (reference sequence). This CDR3 is built from 13 residues. DNA of the CDR3: TGTGCTCGGACGGGCAGGGGGCTTACTGAAGCTTTCTTT. Translating it yields CARTGRGLTEAFF.

Concerning this clone itself: The junction departs from germline at one end; a sequencing error may be responsible. The chain couples TRBV28 to TRBJ2-5; the D is unclear. Germline CDR1 reads MDHEN; CDR2 reads SYDVKM. This CDR3 spans 13 amino acids. CDR3 bases: TGTGCCAGCAGACCCGGAATCACAGTCCCCGCGAACTTC. This sequence encodes CASRPGITVPANF.

V and J are TRBV7-2 and TRBJ1-1, with unresolved D. The V end was cut by 0 bases, the J end by 6 bases, with 8 bases between. CDR1 and CDR2 (germline): SGHTA, FQGNSA. The CDR3 consists of 13 residues. CDR3 DNA: TGTGCCAGCAGCTTAGCACGCGAGGCTGAAGCTTTCTTT. Its protein product is CASSLAREAEAFF.

The chain uses TRBV20-1 and TRBJ2-7; D is unclear. The CDR3 contains 11 residues. V was cut by 3 bases and J by 2 bases, with 5 bases left in between. Germline assignment: CDR1 DFQATT and CDR2 SNEGSKA (reference sequence). The CDR3 region is CSASPTYEQYF. CDR3 sequence (DNA): TGCAGTGCTAGTCCAACCTACGAGCAGTACTTC.

V and J are TRBV18 and TRBJ1-1; D is unclear. V lost 2 bases to trimming and J lost 2 bases, with 15 bases between them. Germline CDR1 reads KGHSH; CDR2 reads LQKENI. The CDR3 is 16 amino acids. The CDR3 bases are TGTGCCAGCTCACCAGGTCTCGGGAATAGCAACACTGAAGCTTTCTTT. Its translation is CASSPGLGNSNTEAFF. The whole variable domain, remainder taken from reference TRBV18 and TRBJ1-1, is NAGVMQNPRHLVRRRGQEARLRCSPMKGHSHVYWYRQLPEEGLKFMVYLQKENIIDESGMPKERFSAEFPKEGPSILRIQQVVRGDSAAYFCASSPGLGNSNTEAFFGQGTRLTVV.

This chain uses TRBV11-3 with TRBJ1-1; no definite D call. V was cut by 6 bases and J by 3 bases, with 11 bases left in between. The CDR3 is 13 residues long. CDR1 is SGHNT and CDR2 is YENEEA in the germline V gene. The CDR3 is CASSSGTYTEAFF. For the CDR3, the DNA is TGTGCCAGCAGTTCGGGTACGTACACTGAAGCTTTCTTT.

This clone was observed a few times. This chain links TRBV28 with TRBJ2-7; 7 positions agree with TRBD2. After removal of 4 bases from V and 3 bases from J, the junction contained 6 bases not matched to a gene. The CDR3 sequence is 14 residues long. Germline CDR1 and CDR2: MDHEN and SYDVKM. CDR3 residues: CASSSGTTIYEQYF. The CDR3 DNA is TGTGCCAGCAGTTCCGGGACTACGATCTACGAGCAGTACTTC.

This sequence joins TRBV9 and TRBJ2-7; 11 nucleotides line up with TRBD1. The V gene end was trimmed by 4 bases and the J gene end by 2 bases; junction bases not matched to a gene: 5. The CDR3 sequence is 15 residues long. The germline CDR1 and CDR2 sequences are SGDLS and YYNGEE. The CDR3 is CASSPGQGAPYEQYF. CDR3 nucleotides: TGTGCCAGCAGCCCTGGACAGGGGGCACCCTACGAGCAGTACTTC.

The gene calls are TRBV27 and TRBJ2-3, with D possibly being TRBD1 (6 bases). V was pared by 3 bases and J by 2 bases, with 9 bases between. The germline V gene has CDR1 MNHEY and CDR2 SMNVEV (reference sequence). The CDR3 loop spans 14 amino acids. For the CDR3, the DNA is TGTGCCAGCAGTTTCGGGGACACCACAGATACGCAGTATTTT. Protein product: CASSFGDTTDTQYF.

The V and J genes are TRBV13 and TRBJ1-4, with TRBD1 identical over 7 bases. V shed 8 bases and J 2 bases; nucleotides not matched to a gene: 2. CDR3 length equals 13 residues. Germline V gives CDR1 PRHDT, CDR2 FYEKMQ (reference sequence). As DNA, the CDR3 is TGTGCCAGCTCCAGGGGGACTAATGAAAAACTGTTTTTT. It translates to CASSRGTNEKLFF.

This chain connects TRBV15 to TRBJ1-4, with no clear D. Trimming removed 0 bases from V and 6 bases from J, with 8 bases in between. Germline CDR1 reads LNHNV; CDR2 reads YYDKDF (reference sequence). The CDR3 sequence is 14 residues long. The CDR3 DNA reads TGTGCCACCAGCAGAGATAGGAGGGATGAAAAACTGTTTTTT. This sequence encodes CATSRDRRDEKLFF.

The genes are TRBV7-8 and TRBJ1-2; no firm D call. The CDR3 loop spans 14 amino acids. Deletions cut 1 base from V and 4 bases from J, with 10 bases between. Germline V gene lookup returns CDR1 SGHVS and CDR2 FQNEAQ. The CDR3 loop is CASSLGTAIYGYTF. The CDR3 DNA is TGTGCCAGCAGCTTAGGTACAGCTATCTATGGCTACACCTTC.

The rearrangement uses TRBV6-6 and TRBJ1-2, with 7 bases identical to TRBD1. The CDR3 runs 13 residues. Germline CDR1 reads MNHNY; CDR2 reads SVGAGI (reference sequence). Unmatched junction bases numbered 15, after V lost 6 bases and J lost 14 bases. The CDR3 nucleotides are TGTGCCAGCAGCCTCCGGGACAGCCGAGGTTGGACCTTC. Amino acid sequence: CASSLRDSRGWTF.

The V gene is TRBV19, the J gene TRBJ1-2, with 7 bases lining up with TRBD1. This CDR3 has 15 residues. V shed 7 bases and J 0 bases; nucleotides not matched to a gene: 8. The germline gives CDR1 LNHDA, CDR2 SQIVND (reference sequence). DNA for the CDR3: TGTGCCAGTATGCCGGACAGGACCGCTAACTATGGCTACACCTTC. It specifies CASMPDRTANYGYTF.

This clone was counted a single time. This chain uses TRBV7-2 with TRBJ1-1, with D unresolved. The germline V gene encodes CDR1 SGHTA and CDR2 FQGNSA. The CDR3 runs 15 residues. V lost 5 bases and J 1 base, leaving 14 bases between the germline ends. CDR3 DNA sequence: TGTGCCAGCAGCCGGCAGGCCGGGGAGAACACTGAAGCTTTCTTT. This gives the protein CASSRQAGENTEAFF.

The chain's CDR3 is CASSFRLDRRNTEAFF. CDR3 coding DNA: TGTGCCAGCAGCTTTCGCCTGGACAGAAGGAACACTGAAGCTTTCTTT. The chain combines TRBV5-6 with TRBJ1-1, with D possibly being TRBD1 (6 bases). The CDR3 consists of 16 residues. V was clipped by 2 bases and J by 1 base, with 15 bases between them. Germline-derived CDR1 and CDR2 are SGHDT and YYEEEE.

The rearrangement links TRBV18 to TRBJ1-1; D not certain. CDR1 is KGHSH, CDR2 LQKENI, per germline. There are 13 residues in the CDR3. Trimming removed 3 bases at V and 1 base at J, with 6 bases between. This chain's CDR3 is CASSPNRNTEAFF. The CDR3 DNA sequence: TGTGCCAGCTCACCGAACAGGAACACTGAAGCTTTCTTT.

The gene calls are TRBV19 and TRBJ2-1, with 7 bases that match TRBD2. Germline V CDR1 and CDR2: LNHDA, SQIVND (reference sequence). V shed 3 bases, J shed 4 bases, and the junction held 0 bases outside the gene matches. The CDR3 is made up of 13 amino acids. CDR3 DNA sequence: TGTGCCAGTAGTATGGGGGGGTACAATGAGCAGTTCTTC. Its protein product is CASSMGGYNEQFF.

This chain connects TRBV27 to TRBJ2-2, with D possibly being TRBD2 (7 bases). Trimming pared 5 bases from V and 6 bases from J, leaving 16 bases between. The germline gives CDR1 MNHEY, CDR2 SMNVEV (reference sequence). The CDR3 loop spans 15 amino acids. CDR3 loop: CASSPTGGGAGELFF. The CDR3 coding sequence is TGTGCCAGCAGTCCAACGGGGGGCGGGGCCGGGGAGCTGTTTTTT.

DNA of the CDR3: TGTGCCAGCAGCTTGGACTCCCGGAGTGAAAAACTGTTTTTT. Protein sequence: CASSLDSRSEKLFF. The gene calls are TRBV7-2 and TRBJ1-4; D not certain. The CDR3 totals 14 residues. CDR1 and CDR2 (germline): SGHTA, FQGNSA. Trimming took off 3 bases at V and 7 bases at J, with 12 bases between the two ends.

This clone showed up just once. The rearrangement uses TRBV9 and TRBJ2-1; D is unclear. CDR3 size: 11 residues. Trimming shortened V by 4 bases and J by 5 bases, and 4 bases separated the two germline ends. CDR1 and CDR2 (germline): SGDLS, YYNGEE. CDR3 DNA: TGTGCCAGCAGCCAGAACAATGAGCAGTTCTTC. Its translation: CASSQNNEQFF.

The V gene is TRBV6-5, the J gene TRBJ2-2; a possible D gene is TRBD1 (6 bases). The germline CDR1 and CDR2 sequences are MNHEY and SVGAGI. The CDR3 has 12 residues. Between the trimmed V and J ends, which lost 6 bases and 8 bases, there was a span of 10 bases. The CDR3 bases are TGTGCCAGCAGGTTCGGACAGGGGGAGCTGTTTTTT. Translated, it gives CASRFGQGELFF.

The chain joins TRBV4-1 to TRBJ1-1; TRBD1 matches at 7 bases. CDR3 size: 16 residues. The germline V gene encodes CDR1 MGHRA and CDR2 YSYEKL. J lost 0 bases, V lost 3 bases, and 7 bases had no gene match. In DNA form, the CDR3 reads TGCGCCAGCAGCCAGCTGGGACAGACCATGAACACTGAAGCTTTCTTT. This sequence encodes CASSQLGQTMNTEAFF.

This rearrangement joins TRBV6-6 to TRBJ2-1; D is ambiguous. The CDR3 spans 12 residues. Germline V lookup: CDR1 MNHNY, CDR2 SVGAGI (reference sequence). The ends were cut back, 6 bases at V and 6 bases at J, with 9 bases in the middle. The CDR3 loop reads CASSHPGNEQFF. The CDR3 bases are TGTGCCAGCAGCCACCCGGGCAATGAGCAGTTCTTC.

The V gene is TRBV5-4, the J gene TRBJ1-1, with D possibly being TRBD1 (6 bases). The CDR3 is 15 residues long. V gave up 4 bases and J gave up 0 bases, with 13 bases separating them. Germline CDR1 SGHNT, CDR2 YYREEE (reference sequence). CDR3 DNA: TGTGCCAGCAGCCCGGACAGCCCGGTGAACACTGAAGCTTTCTTT. Protein sequence: CASSPDSPVNTEAFF.

This clone has just one count. V gene TRBV5-4 combines with J gene TRBJ2-5, with 9 bases that match TRBD2. The CDR3 covers 15 residues. V trimming: 3 bases; J trimming: 4 bases; junction bases outside the gene matches: 7. CDR1 is SGHNT, CDR2 YYREEE, per germline (reference sequence). The CDR3 is CASSSLSGSGETQYF. The CDR3 bases are TGTGCCAGCAGCTCTCTTAGCGGGAGTGGAGAGACCCAGTACTTC.

The rearrangement links TRBV14 to TRBJ2-4, with TRBD2 matching 14 bases. The CDR3 is 17 residues long. The V and J ends lost 3 bases and 9 bases, in that order; junction bases with no gene match: 10. The V gene's germline CDR1 is SGHDN and CDR2 FVKESK. The CDR3 DNA is TGTGCCAGCAGCCAGAGGGGACTAGCGGGAGAGGAGAGCATTCAGTACTTC. It yields the protein CASSQRGLAGEESIQYF. Together with reference TRBV14 and TRBJ2-4, the CDR3 gives the full variable domain: EAGVTQFPSHSVIEKGQTVTLRCDPISGHDNLYWYRRVMGKEIKFLLHFVKESKQDESGMPNNRFLAERTGGTYSTLKVQPAELEDSGVYFCASSQRGLAGEESIQYFGAGTRLSVL.

This clone was seen only a few times. The chain links TRBV30 to TRBJ2-7; 11 bases fit TRBD2. CDR1 and CDR2 (germline): GTSNPN, SVGIG (reference sequence). V lost 0 bases to trimming and J lost 7 bases; unmatched junction nucleotides: 5. The CDR3 totals 14 residues. In DNA form, the CDR3 reads TGTGCCTGGAGTGTACTAGCGGGAGCGGAAGAGCAGTACTTC. The encoded protein is CAWSVLAGAEEQYF. Full variable domain (rest looked up from reference TRBV30 and TRBJ2-7): SQTIHQWPATLVQPVGSPLSLECTVEGTSNPNLYWYRQAAGRGLQLLFYSVGIGQISSEVPQNLSASRPQDRQFILSSKKLLLSDSGFYLCAWSVLAGAEEQYFGPGTRLTVT.

The chain links TRBV21-1 to TRBJ2-1; the table assigns TRBD1, which was not confirmed against the DNA. TRBV21-1 is termed a pseudogene. The CDR3 runs 11 residues. This chain's CDR3 is CASSKDIEQFF. Written as DNA, the CDR3 is TGTGCCAGCAGTAAAGACATCGAGCAGTTCTTC.